The T cell receptor (beta chain) under discussion was sequenced for a study of T cell responses to AZD1222 COVID-19 vaccine. Study information: Investigators merged groups given second doses at roughly 4 or roughly 12 weeks.

Points from the study as a whole: Close to half of all spike-specific TCRs reportedly target regions of the variants that are unmutated. The donor group comprised mostly white British people and more females; the analysis possibly underestimated clonal diversity. Vaccine-related CD4 TCRs covered spike, predominating at 160-218 and 743-854.

To note about this clone: The antigen is not known.

The germline CDR1 and CDR2 sequences are LGHDT and YNNKEL (reference sequence). The ends were cut back, 4 bases at V and 8 bases at J, with 14 bases in the middle. The CDR3 has 14 amino acids. The table came from immunoSEQ multiplex PCR; TCRdb's copy has only in-frame clones and leaves some out. The data hold more than 85,000 clones, with approximately 80% observed a single time. This chain uses TRBV3-1 (or the pseudogene TRBV3-2) with TRBJ1-4, with a tentative D call TRBD1 (5 bases). This receptor was obtained from an adult in good health. The starting material was peripheral blood, obtained on day 0 of AZD1222 vaccination. The CDR3 DNA reads TGTGCCAGCAGCCTCGGGACTGCCCGAGAAAAACTGTTTTTT. Protein: CASSLGTAREKLFF.